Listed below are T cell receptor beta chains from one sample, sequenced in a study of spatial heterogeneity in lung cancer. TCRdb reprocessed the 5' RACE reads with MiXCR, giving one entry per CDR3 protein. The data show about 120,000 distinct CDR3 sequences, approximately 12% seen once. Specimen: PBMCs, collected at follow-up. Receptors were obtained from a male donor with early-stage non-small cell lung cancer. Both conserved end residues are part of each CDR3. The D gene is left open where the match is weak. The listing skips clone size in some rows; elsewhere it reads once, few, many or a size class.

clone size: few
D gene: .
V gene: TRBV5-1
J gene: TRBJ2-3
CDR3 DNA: TGCGCCAGCAGCTTGGGATCGAACACAGATACGCAGTATTTT
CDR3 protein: CASSLGSNTDTQYF

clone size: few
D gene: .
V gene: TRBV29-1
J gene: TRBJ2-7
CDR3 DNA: TGCAGCGTCCAAAGGGACAACGGCGAGCAGTACTTC
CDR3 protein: CSVQRDNGEQYF

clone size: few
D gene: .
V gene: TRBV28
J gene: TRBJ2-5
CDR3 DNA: TGTGCCAGCAGTTTAGCGGCAGGGCAAGGGGAGACCCAGTACTTC
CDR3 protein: CASSLAAGQGETQYF

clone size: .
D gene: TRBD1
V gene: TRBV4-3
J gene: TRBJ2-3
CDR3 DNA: TGCGCCAGCTCGGGACAGGCAATGGATACGCAGTATTTT
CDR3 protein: CASSGQAMDTQYF

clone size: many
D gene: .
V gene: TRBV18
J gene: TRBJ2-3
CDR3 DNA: TGTGCCAGCTCCTCAGGGGGCACAGATACGCAGTATTTT
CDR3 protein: CASSSGGTDTQYF

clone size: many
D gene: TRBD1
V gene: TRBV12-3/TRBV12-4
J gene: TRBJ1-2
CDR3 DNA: TGTGCCAGCAGTTTGGGACAGAAAGATGGCTACACCTTC
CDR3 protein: CASSLGQKDGYTF

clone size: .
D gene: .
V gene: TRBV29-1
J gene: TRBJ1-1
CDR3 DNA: TGCAGCGTTGTAGGGAACACTGAAGCTTTCTTT
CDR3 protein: CSVVGNTEAFF

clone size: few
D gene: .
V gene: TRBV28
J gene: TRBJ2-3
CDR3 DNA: TGTGCCAGCAGTCCGACTAGCACAGATACGCAGTATTTT
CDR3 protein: CASSPTSTDTQYF

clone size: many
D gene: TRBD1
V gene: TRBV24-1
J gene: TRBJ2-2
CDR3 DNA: TGTGCCACCAAGGGGACAGGGAACACCGGGGAGCTGTTTTTT
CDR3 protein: CATKGTGNTGELFF

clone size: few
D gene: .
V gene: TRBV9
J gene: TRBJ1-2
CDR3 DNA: TGTGCCAGCAGCGTAGGACGGCCGACTAACTATGGCTACACCTTC
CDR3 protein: CASSVGRPTNYGYTF

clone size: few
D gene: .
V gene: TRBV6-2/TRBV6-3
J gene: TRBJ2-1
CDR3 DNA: TGTGCCAGCAGTTCCGTCGCTGGGTCAACGGAGCAGTTCTTC
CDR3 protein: CASSSVAGSTEQFF

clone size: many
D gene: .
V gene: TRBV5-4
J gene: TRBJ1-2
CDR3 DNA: TGTGCCAGCACCCCGGGGGGAGGTGCGGATTCGCTTGGCTACACCTTC
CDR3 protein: CASTPGGGADSLGYTF

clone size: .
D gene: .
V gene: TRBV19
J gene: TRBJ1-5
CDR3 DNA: TGTGCCAGTAAAGTCGGTAGCAATCAGCCCCAGCATTTT
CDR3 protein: CASKVGSNQPQHF

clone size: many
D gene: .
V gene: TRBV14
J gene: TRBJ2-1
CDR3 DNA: TGTGCCAGCAGTCCAAGTCCGGGACTCGGGGTCTACAATGAGCAGTTCTTC
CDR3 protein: CASSPSPGLGVYNEQFF

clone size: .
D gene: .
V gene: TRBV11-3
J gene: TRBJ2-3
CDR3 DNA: TGTGCCAGCAGCTTAGCAGGGGCATCAGATACGCAGTATTTT
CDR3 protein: CASSLAGASDTQYF

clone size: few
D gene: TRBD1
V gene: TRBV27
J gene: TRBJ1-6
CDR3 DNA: TGTGCCAGCAGTTCCTGGGGACAGTTCTCCTATAATTCACCCCTCCACTTT
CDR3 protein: CASSSWGQFSYNSPLHF

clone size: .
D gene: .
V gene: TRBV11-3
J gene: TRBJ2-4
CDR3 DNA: TGTGCCAGCAGCTTAAGTATACAGGAAAACATTCAGTACTTC
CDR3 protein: CASSLSIQENIQYF

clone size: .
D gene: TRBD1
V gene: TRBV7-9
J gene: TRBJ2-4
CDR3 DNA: TGTGCCAGCAGCTTCGAAGGACAGGGTTCAAACATTCAGTACTTC
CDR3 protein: CASSFEGQGSNIQYF

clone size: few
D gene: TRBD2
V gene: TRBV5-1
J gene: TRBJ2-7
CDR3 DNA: TGCGCCAGCAGCTTGAACTCCGGGAGGTACGAGCAGTACTTC
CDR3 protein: CASSLNSGRYEQYF

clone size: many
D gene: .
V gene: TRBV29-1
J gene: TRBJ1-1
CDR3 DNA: TGCAGCGTTGAAGTGGAGGGGGTCGCCACTGAAGCTTTCTTT
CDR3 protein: CSVEVEGVATEAFF

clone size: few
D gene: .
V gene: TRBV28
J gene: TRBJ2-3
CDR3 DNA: TGTGCCAGCAGTCCCCCGGTGCTAGATAGCACAGATACGCAGTATTTT
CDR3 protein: CASSPPVLDSTDTQYF

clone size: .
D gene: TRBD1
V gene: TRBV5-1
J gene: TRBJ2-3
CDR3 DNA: TGCGCCAGCTGTCCCGGGACAGGGGTTGGAGATACGCAGTATTTT
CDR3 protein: CASCPGTGVGDTQYF

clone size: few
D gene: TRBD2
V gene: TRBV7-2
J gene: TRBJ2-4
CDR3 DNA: TGTGCCAGCACCGGGGGGGCGGGCATTCAGTACTTC
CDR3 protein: CASTGGAGIQYF

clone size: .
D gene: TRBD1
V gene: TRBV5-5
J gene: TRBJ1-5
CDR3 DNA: TGTGCCAGCAGCCCACAGGGGCGCGACAATCAGCCCCAGCATTTT
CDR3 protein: CASSPQGRDNQPQHF